The 24 T cell receptor beta chains presented below share a single source sample, sequenced in a study of T cells in Graves' hyperthyroidism and ophthalmopathy (dated by TCRdb to between 2017 and 2020). The method behind the library was multiplex PCR. TCRdb records Illumina HiSeq 2000 as the sequencer. Amplification of TCR beta CDR3 regions was carried out from RNA transcripts. The first round of RT-PCR for the TCR CDR3 was performed with the HTBI primer set and the Qiagen OneStep RT-PCR kit. TCRdb trimmed the raw reads at Q25, called clones with MiXCR and kept productive beta chains. All rows with the same CDR3 protein become a single entry with the most common DNA and genes. This sample holds 370,000 or so distinct CDR3 sequences; about 15% were observed only once. About 27% of the sample belongs to the ten largest clones. The sample was blood. Source of these receptors: a woman in her late teens or twenties with Graves' hyperthyroidism that later progressed to Graves' ophthalmopathy.

This clonotype came up many times. Written as DNA, the CDR3 is TGTGCCTGGAGTGTACAGGTCCTGTCGGGCTACACCTTC. Protein: CAWSVQVLSGYTF. The rearrangement joins TRBV30 to TRBJ1-2; tentatively, D is TRBD1 (5 bases). The V gene lost 0 bases and the J gene lost 8 bases, with 13 bases spanning the gap. This CDR3 is 13 amino acids long. Germline lookup yields CDR1 GTSNPN and CDR2 SVGIG (reference sequence).

This clonotype was observed at least ten times. This chain connects TRBV18 to TRBJ2-1, with D maybe TRBD2 (5 bases). V lost 0 bases to trimming and J lost 6 bases, with 15 bases between them. Germline V gene lookup returns CDR1 KGHSH and CDR2 LQKENI. This CDR3 has 16 residues. In nucleotides, the CDR3 is TGTGCCAGCTCACCACCGCTGACTATCTCTGGCAATGAGCAGTTCTTC. This gives the protein CASSPPLTISGNEQFF.

In the case of this clonotype: This may stem from a read error, because a much larger clone lies one nucleotide away. CDR3 region: CASSYPSSPGQPQHF. CDR3 DNA sequence: TGTGCCAGCAGTTACCCGTCCTCCCCTGGGCAGCCCCAGCATTTT. The rearrangement uses TRBV6-5 and TRBJ1-5; D gene ambiguous. This CDR3 is 15 amino acids long. The V end lost 2 bases, the J end lost 7 bases, and 15 bases lay between the germline ends. Germline V gene sequence: CDR1 MNHEY, CDR2 SVGAGI.

V gene TRBV3-1 combines with J gene TRBJ2-1, with TRBD2 identical over 16 bases. CDR3 length: 17 amino acids. V shed 4 bases, J shed 7 bases, and the junction held 7 bases outside the gene matches. The V gene's germline CDR1 is LGHDT and CDR2 YNNKEL (reference sequence). The DNA of the CDR3 is TGTGCCAGCAGCCGGGGACTAGCGGGAGGGCCTTGGAATGAGCAGTTCTTC. Protein product: CASSRGLAGGPWNEQFF.

This clonotype was seen many times. The genes are TRBV5-1 and TRBJ1-1, with 10 bases lining up with TRBD1. Germline CDR1 and CDR2: SGHRS and YFSETQ. J lost 0 bases, V lost 0 bases, and 2 bases had no gene match. This CDR3 has 16 amino acids. DNA for the CDR3: TGCGCCAGCAGCTTGGGACAGGGGGCAGTGAACACTGAAGCTTTCTTT. It yields the protein CASSLGQGAVNTEAFF.

This chain joins TRBV20-1 and TRBJ2-1; no clear D gene. Between the trimmed V and J ends, which lost 0 bases and 4 bases, there was a span of 10 bases. The CDR3 has 14 amino acids. Germline CDR1 is DFQATT and CDR2 is SNEGSKA (reference sequence). CDR3 bases: TGCAGTGCTAGAGATCTTGCAGGTTACAATGAGCAGTTCTTC. Residues: CSARDLAGYNEQFF.

This chain joins TRBV4-1 and TRBJ2-5, with 9 bases lining up with TRBD2. This CDR3 is 18 amino acids long. J gave up 0 bases and V 5 bases, and 13 bases lay outside the gene matches. Germline V lookup: CDR1 MGHRA, CDR2 YSYEKL. The CDR3 region has the DNA TGCGCCAGCAGCTACAGCCCCTATAGCGGGGGCTACCAAGAGACCCAGTACTTC. Protein product: CASSYSPYSGGYQETQYF.

In this sample, this clonotype turned up a few times. The rearrangement uses TRBV12-3 or TRBV12-4 and TRBJ2-1; D is perhaps TRBD2 (6 bases). The CDR3 is made up of 11 amino acids. V was cut by 7 bases and J by 10 bases, with 11 bases left in between. CDR3 protein: CASTAGQEQFF. The CDR3 DNA follows: TGTGCCAGCACCGCGGGGCAGGAGCAGTTCTTC.

This clonotype was observed at least ten times. The chain is built from TRBV2 and TRBJ1-1, with TRBD1 identical over 7 bases. V lost 6 bases and J lost 0; bases outside the gene matches: 4. CDR1 is SNHLY and CDR2 is FYNNEI in the germline V gene. The CDR3 sequence is 14 residues long. The CDR3: CASRMGQMNTEAFF. DNA of the CDR3: TGTGCCAGCAGGATGGGACAGATGAACACTGAAGCTTTCTTT.

At least ten counts were recorded for this clonotype. The gene calls are TRBV12-3 or TRBV12-4 and TRBJ1-1; TRBD1 matches 8 bases. Trimming at V came to 6 bases and at J to 6 bases, leaving 6 bases not matched to a gene. This CDR3 has 13 amino acids. The CDR3 loop reads CASRETGVSEAFF. The CDR3 DNA is TGTGCCAGCAGAGAGACAGGGGTCTCTGAAGCTTTCTTT.

This clonotype was counted at least ten times. The chain links TRBV4-1 to TRBJ1-1, with a weak D call TRBD1 (5 bases). This CDR3 comprises 14 residues. V was cut by 0 bases and J by 7 bases, with 12 bases left in between. Germline V CDR1 and CDR2: MGHRA, YSYEKL. The CDR3 is CASSQDQGYDEAFF. The CDR3 DNA follows: TGCGCCAGCAGCCAAGATCAGGGTTATGATGAAGCTTTCTTT.

A few counts support this clonotype. This rearrangement joins TRBV6-1 to TRBJ1-4; weak D call: TRBD1 (5 bases). Germline loops: CDR1 MNHNS, CDR2 SASEGT. V lost 10 bases, J lost 8 bases, and 20 bases lay in between. The CDR3 totals 14 residues. The CDR3 here is CATHRQGVGEKLFF. CDR3 DNA sequence: TGTGCCACCCATCGCCAGGGCGTAGGGGAAAAACTGTTTTTT.

This clonotype has a handful of counts. The V gene is TRBV10-3, the J gene TRBJ1-1, with a weak D call TRBD1 (6 bases). Germline CDR1 reads ENHRY; CDR2 reads SYGVKD. V was pared by 6 bases and J by 0 bases, with 8 bases between. This CDR3 contains 13 residues. CDR3 amino acids: CAIRQGMNTEAFF. CDR3 DNA sequence: TGTGCCATCAGACAGGGCATGAACACTGAAGCTTTCTTT.

This clonotype was seen at least ten times. The chain joins TRBV2 to TRBJ1-5; 11 nucleotides align to TRBD1. Looked up from germline, CDR1 is SNHLY and CDR2 is FYNNEI. CDR3 length equals 17 residues. Trimming took 3 bases from V and 0 from J; bases not matched to a gene: 4. CDR3 loop: CASSDGTGGYSNQPQHF. The DNA for the CDR3 is TGTGCCAGCAGTGACGGGACAGGGGGATATAGCAATCAGCCCCAGCATTTT.

The rearrangement links TRBV10-3 to TRBJ2-7; D is unclear. Germline assignment: CDR1 ENHRY and CDR2 SYGVKD. The CDR3 runs to 11 residues. V was clipped by 3 bases and J by 3 bases, with 3 bases between them. CDR3 residues: CAISDGYEQYF. The CDR3 DNA reads as TGTGCCATCAGTGACGGCTACGAGCAGTACTTC.

This clonotype showed up just a few times. This rearrangement joins TRBV28 to TRBJ2-7; D is unresolved. CDR3 length: 13 amino acids. V lost 10 bases to trimming and J lost 0 bases, with 13 bases between them. Germline CDR1 MDHEN, CDR2 SYDVKM. CDR3 bases: TGTGCCACTACGGTGGGCTCCTCCTACGAGCAGTACTTC. This gives the protein CATTVGSSYEQYF.

Ten or more counts support this clonotype. J is TRBJ1-1 and V is TRBV11-2; a weak D match, TRBD1 (5 bases). Trimming left V 2 bases short and J 0 bases short, with 10 bases between. Germline assignment: CDR1 SGHAT and CDR2 FQNNGV. The CDR3 covers 15 residues. The CDR3, as DNA: TGTGCCAGCAGCTTAAGGGGCAGGGTGAACACTGAAGCTTTCTTT. It translates to CASSLRGRVNTEAFF. Drawing the rest from reference TRBV11-2 and TRBJ1-1, the complete variable domain is EAGVAQSPRYKIIEKRQSVAFWCNPISGHATLYWYQQILGQGPKLLIQFQNNGVVDDSQLPKDRFSAERLKGVDSTLKIQPAKLEDSAVYLCASSLRGRVNTEAFFGQGTRLTVV.

There are a few counts of this clonotype. The J gene is TRBJ2-3, the V gene TRBV28; the D gene is possibly TRBD1 (6 bases). Germline CDR1 reads MDHEN; CDR2 reads SYDVKM. The V end was cut by 10 bases, the J end by 0 bases, with 11 bases between. The CDR3 spans 13 residues. CDR3: CATRGLSTDTQYF. The CDR3 nucleotides read TGTGCCACCAGGGGCTTGAGCACAGATACGCAGTATTTT.

A single count supports this clonotype. With a much larger clone just one base away, this may be a read error. This chain connects TRBV20-1 to TRBJ2-2; 7 bases are a match to TRBD2. The CDR3 has 15 amino acids. The V gene's germline CDR1 is DFQATT and CDR2 SNEGSKA (reference sequence). The CDR3 DNA follows: TGCAGTGCTATTGGCGGCGGGGGTAACACCCGGGAGCTGTTTTTT. Translation gives CSAIGGGGNTRELFF.

This clonotype was recorded at least ten times. V and J are TRBV20-1 and TRBJ2-5; 7 nucleotides align to TRBD2. The CDR3 spans 14 residues. Germline V gives CDR1 DFQATT, CDR2 SNEGSKA (reference sequence). Losses at the gene ends were 0 bases for V and 5 bases for J; bases not matched to a gene: 6. CDR3 sequence (DNA): TGCAGTGCTAGAGATCAGGGAGGGAGGGAGACCCAGTACTTC. Its translation: CSARDQGGRETQYF.

The V gene is TRBV5-4, the J gene TRBJ2-1, with TRBD2 matching over 7 bases. The CDR3 runs to 15 residues. The germline gives CDR1 SGHNT, CDR2 YYREEE (reference sequence). Losses at the gene ends were 2 bases for V and 5 bases for J; bases not matched to a gene: 7. The CDR3: CASSFGAGLNNEQFF. The CDR3, as DNA: TGTGCCAGCAGCTTTGGAGCGGGACTTAACAATGAGCAGTTCTTC.

This clonotype was counted many times. The rearrangement uses TRBV12-3 or TRBV12-4 and TRBJ2-2; D is unresolved. Trimming removed 6 bases at V and 7 bases at J, with 3 bases between. The CDR3 sequence is 10 residues long. CDR3 nucleotides: TGTGCCAGCAGGGGCGGGGAGCTGTTTTTT. Protein: CASRGGELFF.

This clonotype was detected ten times or more. The chain has TRBV20-1 and TRBJ2-1, with TRBD2 identical over 9 bases. Unmatched junction bases numbered 12, after V lost 7 bases and J lost 8 bases. The length of the CDR3 is 14 residues. CDR1 is DFQATT and CDR2 is SNEGSKA in the germline V gene (reference sequence). In DNA, the CDR3 is TGCAGTGTCGGGATAGCGGGAGTTATGGATGAGCAGTTCTTC. It yields the protein CSVGIAGVMDEQFF.

The table lists this clonotype with many counts. The J gene is TRBJ1-5, the V gene TRBV12-3 or TRBV12-4; 8 bases are shared with TRBD1. The CDR3 is 13 residues long. Trimming at V came to 6 bases and at J to 7 bases, leaving 5 bases not matched to a gene. In DNA, the CDR3 is TGTGCCAGCAGGCAAGCAGGGGGCCAGCCCCAGCATTTT. Its protein is CASRQAGGQPQHF.